The source of this TCR beta chain is a study of chemoradiotherapy in HPV16-positive cancers. The table lists this clone with a few counts. The data were produced by immunoSEQ multiplex PCR, yet TCRdb's version contains in-frame clones alone and is incomplete. This table has approximately 10,000 clones, more than 70% appearing once. In germline, CDR1 is MGHRA, CDR2 YSYEKL. Trimming cost V 5 bases and J 4 bases, with 14 bases left between them. CDR3 length equals 14 residues. The chain employs TRBV4-1 and TRBJ1-1, with D maybe TRBD1 (5 bases). This specimen was collected from a patient who underwent chemoradiotherapy. This receptor was taken from a human donor with HPV-associated anogenital cancer. The CDR3 protein is CASSSPTVRTEAFF. For the CDR3, the DNA is TGCGCCAGCAGCTCTCCGACAGTCCGCACTGAAGCTTTCTTT.